The T cell receptor (beta chain) under discussion was sequenced for a study of T cell responses to AZD1222 COVID-19 vaccine. Generated by immunoSEQ multiplex PCR, the TCRdb table keeps only in-frame clones and is missing some. The table includes fewer than 90,000 clones, approximately 91% detected once. Whole-study results and caveats: The study reported that nearly half of spike-specific TCRs target unmutated variant regions.

Worth noting for this clone: Antigen specificity is unknown.

The starting material was peripheral blood, obtained 28 days after the second AZD1222 dose. The receptor's source is an adult who received the AZD1222 COVID-19 vaccine.

The CDR3 loop reads CASTEGLPTDTQYF. For the CDR3, the DNA is TGTGCCAGCACCGAAGGACTTCCCACAGATACGCAGTATTTT. J is TRBJ2-3 and V is TRBV6-5, with D possibly being TRBD2 (5 bases). This CDR3 region has 14 residues. Germline V gives CDR1 MNHEY, CDR2 SVGAGI. Trimming stripped 7 bases from V and 2 bases from J, with 13 bases between.